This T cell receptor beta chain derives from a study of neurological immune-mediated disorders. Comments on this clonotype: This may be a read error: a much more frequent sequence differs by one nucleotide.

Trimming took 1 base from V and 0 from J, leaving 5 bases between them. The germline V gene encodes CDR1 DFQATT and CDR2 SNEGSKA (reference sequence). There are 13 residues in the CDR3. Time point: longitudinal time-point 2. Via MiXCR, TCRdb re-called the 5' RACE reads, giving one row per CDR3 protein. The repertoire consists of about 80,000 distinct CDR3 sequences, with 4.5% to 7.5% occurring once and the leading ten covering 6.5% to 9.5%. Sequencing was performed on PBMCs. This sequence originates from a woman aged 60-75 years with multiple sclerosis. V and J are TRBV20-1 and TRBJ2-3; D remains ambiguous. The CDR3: CSARATSTDTQYF. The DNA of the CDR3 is TGCAGTGCTAGAGCGACTAGCACAGATACGCAGTATTTT.